The clone carrying this T cell receptor beta chain was found a few times. Antigen unknown. The junction departs from germline at one end; a sequencing error may be responsible. The record originates from a study of identical twins. TCRdb reanalysed the 5' RACE reads using MiXCR and keeps one entry per CDR3 protein. The sample records 650,000 to 750,000 distinct CDR3 sequences, less than 25% being singletons. The study, taken as a whole, reports: Sequences that were out-of-frame, alpha and twin-shared displayed an excess of low generation probability.

The same sample was also studied in work on T cells expressing NK-cell markers. Per that study: The authors sequenced eight donors, of whom seven were HCMV-seropositive and one was seronegative. About 1.0-8% of CD8+ T cells in several donors belonged to dominant NKG2C+ clonotypes.

This receptor was taken from a woman aged 18-30 years in good health. Source material: PBMCs.

CDR3 loop: CASSEAVTSNHF. CDR3 nucleotides: TGTGCCAGCAGTGAAGCGGTAACTAGCAACCACTTC. The chain employs TRBV2 and TRBJ2-7; D perhaps matches TRBD2 (6 bases). The CDR3 contains 12 residues. Germline V gene sequence: CDR1 SNHLY, CDR2 FYNNEI. Full variable domain (rest looked up from reference TRBV2 and TRBJ2-7): EPEVTQTPSHQVTQMGQEVILRCVPISNHLYFYWYRQILGQKVEFLVSFYNNEISEKSEIFDDQFSVERPDGSNFTLKIRSTKLEDSAMYFCASSEAVTSNHFGPGTRLTVT.